These 5 T cell receptor beta chains share one sample of origin, sequenced in a study of cytomegalovirus exposure and HLA in healthy donors (dated by TCRdb to 2016 to 2017). The protocol used for the library was the immunoSEQ multiplex PCR assay. The multiplex PCR relied on a mix of 60 forward primers for TCR Vbeta segments and 13 reverse primers for TCR Jbeta segments. Sourced from immuneACCESS, this table was stored by TCRdb with only in-frame sequences that have V and J called. A share of the clones is absent; for the studies checked, an unresolved V gene accounts for under half, and the remainder has no known explanation. Counted in this sample were around 150,000 clones; approximately 10% of them appeared once. The ten largest clones represent roughly 6.4% of the sample. The sample comprised PBMCs. These receptors originate from a woman between 40 and 50 years old in good health and CMV-seropositive.

The table lists this clone with a few counts. This chain uses TRBV5-8 with TRBJ2-3; 16 positions agree with TRBD2. The junction had 6 bases not matched to a gene; V was cut back by 4 bases and J by 1 base. Germline V gives CDR1 SGHTS, CDR2 YDEGEE. This CDR3 region has 18 residues. The CDR3 here is CASSAGTSGGDGTDTQYF. CDR3 DNA: TGTGCCAGCAGCGCCGGGACTAGCGGGGGGGACGGCACAGATACGCAGTATTTT. Full variable domain (outside the CDR3, taken from reference TRBV5-8 and TRBJ2-3): EAGVTQSPTHLIKTRGQQATLRCSPISGHTSVYWYQQALGLGLQFLLWYDEGEERNRGNFPPRFSGRQFPNYSSELNVNALELEDSALYLCASSAGTSGGDGTDTQYFGPGTRLTVL.

V gene TRBV14 combines with J gene TRBJ1-1, with 8 bases aligning to TRBD1. Germline lookup yields CDR1 SGHDN and CDR2 FVKESK. Trimming at V came to 4 bases and at J to 3 bases, leaving 4 bases not matched to a gene. There are 14 residues in the CDR3. Here the CDR3 DNA reads TGTGCCAGCAGCCGGACAGGGCGGGACACTGAAGCTTTCTTT. This gives the protein CASSRTGRDTEAFF.

A few counts support this clone. The genes are TRBV7-2 and TRBJ1-2, with 8 bases fitting TRBD1. Trimming took 5 bases from V and 14 from J; bases not matched to a gene: 10. Germline CDR1 is SGHTA and CDR2 is FQGNSA. This CDR3 region has 12 residues. The CDR3 loop is CASSPQGGGRTF. Written as DNA, the CDR3 is TGTGCCAGCAGCCCACAGGGGGGCGGGAGAACCTTC.

This clone came up a few times. The chain is built from TRBV14 and TRBJ2-2; D gene uncertain. CDR3 size: 14 residues. Germline V gene sequence: CDR1 SGHDN, CDR2 FVKESK. Deletions cut 4 bases from V and 4 bases from J, with 10 bases between. The chain's CDR3 is CASSRPGLTGELFF. In DNA, the CDR3 is TGTGCCAGCAGCCGACCGGGTCTCACCGGGGAGCTGTTTTTT.

V usage is TRBV11-2 and J usage is TRBJ1-3, with 8 bases that match TRBD1. Germline CDR1 is SGHAT and CDR2 is FQNNGV. J lost 4 bases, V lost 4 bases, and 9 bases had no gene match. CDR3 length: 16 amino acids. CDR3 sequence (DNA): TGTGCCAGCAGCTCCCCCCCGGGACAGGCGGGAAACACCATATATTTT. Translating it yields CASSSPPGQAGNTIYF. The full variable domain, rest sourced from reference TRBV11-2 and TRBJ1-3, is EAGVAQSPRYKIIEKRQSVAFWCNPISGHATLYWYQQILGQGPKLLIQFQNNGVVDDSQLPKDRFSAERLKGVDSTLKIQPAKLEDSAVYLCASSSPPGQAGNTIYFGEGSWLTVV.